A selection of T cell receptor beta chains follows, all from one sample in a study of blood T cell repertoires in COVID-19. The data were produced by immunoSEQ multiplex PCR, yet TCRdb's version contains in-frame clones alone and is incomplete. The sample has 150,000 to 200,000 clones, roughly 80% seen once; the top ten hold 8%. Material: PBMCs or T cells enriched from blood (not recorded which). These receptors originate from a woman aged 50 to 60 who had recovered from COVID-19. Each CDR3 is given with its conserved first and last residue. A D gene is named only where the DNA matches it firmly. Only part of the rows carry a size: once, few, many, or a class if the clone is expanded.

V: TRBV6-4
D: .
size: .
J: TRBJ2-1
CDR3: CASSDQGTPYNEQFF
DNA: TGTGCCAGCAGTGATCAGGGGACCCCCTACAATGAGCAGTTCTTC

V: TRBV6-1
D: .
size: .
J: TRBJ1-5
CDR3: CASSEVGGFNQPQHF
DNA: TGTGCCAGCAGTGAAGTTGGAGGGTTCAATCAGCCCCAGCATTTT

V: TRBV7-6
D: .
size: .
J: TRBJ2-3
CDR3: CASRKDTSRTDTQYF
DNA: TGTGCCAGCAGGAAGGATACTAGTCGCACAGATACGCAGTATTTT

V: TRBV25-1
D: TRBD2
size: .
J: TRBJ2-1
CDR3: CASSSGARAFF
DNA: TGTGCCAGCTCTAGCGGGGCGCGGGCGTTCTTC

V: TRBV7-2
D: TRBD1
size: .
J: TRBJ1-4
CDR3: CASSFPGQGAKLFF
DNA: TGTGCCAGCAGCTTCCCGGGACAGGGCGCAAAACTGTTTTTT

V: TRBV6-4
D: TRBD1
size: .
J: TRBJ1-6
CDR3: CASSALEGQRSPLHF
DNA: TGTGCCAGCAGTGCCTTAGAGGGACAGCGATCACCCCTCCACTTT

V: TRBV11-3
D: .
size: .
J: TRBJ2-7
CDR3: CASSLPDSYEQYF
DNA: TGTGCCAGCAGCTTGCCCGACAGCTACGAGCAGTACTTC

V: TRBV5-1
D: TRBD1
size: .
J: TRBJ2-5
CDR3: CASSLEGGNQETQYF
DNA: TGCGCCAGCAGCTTGGAAGGGGGCAACCAAGAGACCCAGTACTTC

V: TRBV5-1
D: .
size: .
J: TRBJ1-1
CDR3: CASSLTGNTEAFF
DNA: TGCGCCAGCAGCTTGACGGGGAACACTGAAGCTTTCTTT

V: TRBV2
D: .
size: .
J: TRBJ2-2
CDR3: CASSAQENTGELFF
DNA: TGTGCCAGCAGTGCACAGGAGAACACCGGGGAGCTGTTTTTT

V: TRBV28
D: TRBD1
size: once
J: TRBJ1-5
CDR3: CASSFTRGSNQPQHF
DNA: TGTGCCAGCAGTTTCACCAGGGGGAGCAATCAGCCCCAGCATTTT

V: TRBV28
D: .
size: .
J: TRBJ1-2
CDR3: CASSFSNRVGYGYTF
DNA: TGTGCCAGCAGTTTCTCCAACAGGGTGGGCTATGGCTACACCTTC

V: TRBV10-3
D: TRBD2
size: .
J: TRBJ2-2
CDR3: CAISSVAGTGELFF
DNA: TGTGCCATCAGTTCTGTAGCGGGCACCGGGGAGCTGTTTTTT

V: TRBV27
D: .
size: few
J: TRBJ2-3
CDR3: CASSPWHFDTQYF
DNA: TGTGCCAGCAGTCCGTGGCATTTTGATACGCAGTATTTT

V: TRBV12-3/TRBV12-4
D: .
size: .
J: TRBJ2-7
CDR3: CASSAGNSYEQYF
DNA: TGTGCCAGCAGTGCCGGGAATTCCTACGAGCAGTACTTC

V: TRBV2
D: .
size: .
J: TRBJ1-1
CDR3: CASVDLNRAMNTEAFF
DNA: TGTGCCAGCGTGGACCTTAACAGGGCCATGAACACTGAAGCTTTCTTT

V: TRBV7-9
D: .
size: few
J: TRBJ1-1
CDR3: CASSPGGGGATEAFF
DNA: TGTGCCAGCAGCCCCGGCGGGGGCGGTGCAACTGAAGCTTTCTTT

V: TRBV7-9
D: .
size: once
J: TRBJ1-4
CDR3: CASSLPGSTNEKLFF
DNA: TGTGCCAGCAGCTTACCAGGATCGACGAATGAAAAACTGTTTTTT

V: TRBV5-1
D: .
size: .
J: TRBJ2-1
CDR3: CASSFSQSYNEQFF
DNA: TGCGCCAGCAGCTTCTCCCAGTCCTACAATGAGCAGTTCTTC

V: TRBV5-4
D: TRBD1
size: .
J: TRBJ1-3
CDR3: CASSWDRGRGNTIYF
DNA: TGTGCCAGCAGCTGGGACAGGGGGCGGGGAAACACCATATATTTT

V: TRBV28
D: .
size: .
J: TRBJ1-2
CDR3: CASSFIGDYGYTF
DNA: TGTGCCAGCAGTTTTATCGGGGACTATGGCTACACCTTC

V: TRBV7-2
D: .
size: once
J: TRBJ2-2
CDR3: CASSLEGVPSTGELFF
DNA: TGTGCCAGCAGCTTAGAGGGGGTTCCGAGCACCGGGGAGCTGTTTTTT

V: TRBV2
D: .
size: .
J: TRBJ1-1
CDR3: CASSDWAHEAFF
DNA: TGTGCCAGCAGTGACTGGGCACATGAAGCTTTCTTT

V: TRBV28
D: .
size: .
J: TRBJ1-5
CDR3: CASSLGQPQHF
DNA: TGTGCCAGCAGTTTGGGCCAGCCCCAGCATTTT

V: TRBV25-1
D: .
size: .
J: TRBJ1-2
CDR3: CASSGGGVTGYTF
DNA: TGTGCCAGCAGTGGGGGAGGGGTGACAGGCTACACCTTC

V: TRBV25-1
D: TRBD1
size: .
J: TRBJ1-1
CDR3: CASSKQGPRPEAFF
DNA: TGTGCCAGCAGTAAACAGGGGCCGAGACCTGAAGCTTTCTTT

V: TRBV9
D: TRBD1
size: once
J: TRBJ1-2
CDR3: CASAGPGQGIYGYTF
DNA: TGTGCCAGCGCGGGCCCGGGACAGGGTATCTATGGCTACACCTTC